This T cell receptor beta chain comes out of a study of shared clonotypes between healthy human individuals. Findings of the study overall: The researchers took only blood, and tissue repertoires probably look different. Lower generation probabilities were found for non-shared clonotypes than for those shared by all four donors.

Germline V gene sequence: CDR1 MDHEN, CDR2 SYDVKM. The V and J ends lost 7 bases and 4 bases, in that order; junction bases with no gene match: 7. This CDR3 has 14 amino acids. Data came from immunoSEQ multiplex PCR; TCRdb stores just in-frame clones and leaves some out. This sample has over a million clones, with roughly 96% found just once. Regarding this clone: Its cognate antigen is unknown.

This TCR was recovered from a man aged 30 to 39 in good health. The sequenced material came from naive CD4+ T cells sorted from blood. Subset of the sample: CD45RA+ positively selected. The chain recombines TRBV28 with TRBJ2-7, with 10 bases aligning to TRBD2. The CDR3 region is CASKPSGSGYEQYF. The DNA for the CDR3 is TGTGCCAGCAAACCTAGCGGGAGTGGTTACGAGCAGTACTTC.